The 3 T cell receptor beta chains presented below share a single source sample, sequenced in a study of T cells expressing NK-cell markers. TCRdb re-called the 5' RACE reads and catalogs CDR3 proteins one per entry, DNA excluded. Its listing shows about 550,000 distinct CDR3 sequences. Sequencing used blood T cells: a sorted CD56 or NKG2C T cell subset, CD4+ or CD8+ T cells, or bulk PBMC T cells (not recorded which). Receptors were obtained from a man aged 18 to 30 in good health.

This chain links TRBV20-1 with TRBJ2-2. This CDR3 is 13 amino acids long. Germline CDR1 is DFQATT and CDR2 is SNEGSKA (reference sequence). Here the CDR3 reads CSAEDGNTGELFF.

The chain links TRBV5-1 to TRBJ2-5; the D gene TCRdb calls, TRBD1, cannot be checked with no DNA. The CDR3 loop spans 14 amino acids. Germline CDR1 SGHRS, CDR2 YFSETQ. The CDR3 loop reads CASSLGDRAETQYF.

The V gene is TRBV20-1, the J gene TRBJ2-4; TCRdb's D call, TRBD2, is unchecked because there is no DNA. Germline lookup yields CDR1 DFQATT and CDR2 SNEGSKA (reference sequence). The CDR3 contains 14 residues. The CDR3 region is CSARETSGSHIQYF.